Each of the 9 T cell receptor beta chains below was sequenced from the same sample in a study of T cell responses to AZD1222 COVID-19 vaccine. The protocol was immunoSEQ multiplex PCR, while the TCRdb copy is restricted to in-frame clones and leaves out a portion. The sample has around 170,000 clones, nearly 95% seen once. Specimen: peripheral blood, collected 28 days after the second AZD1222 dose. The source of these receptors is an adult who received the AZD1222 COVID-19 vaccine.

This chain links TRBV10-3 with TRBJ2-5; no clear D gene. Germline CDR1 ENHRY, CDR2 SYGVKD. The CDR3 contains 12 residues. V lost 4 bases, J lost 2 bases, and 5 bases lay in between. The chain's CDR3 is CAISATQETQYF. In nucleotides, the CDR3 is TGTGCCATCAGTGCCACTCAAGAGACCCAGTACTTC.

This clone has just one count. One junction end disagrees with the germline gene, perhaps due to a read error. The rearrangement links TRBV19 to TRBJ1-5, with D unresolved. The V gene's germline CDR1 is LNHDA and CDR2 SQIVND (reference sequence). The CDR3 consists of 13 residues. Here the CDR3 reads CASSANSDQPQHF. The CDR3 bases are TGTGCCAGTAGTGCCAATAGCGATCAGCCCCAGCATTTT.

The sample holds one count of this clone. V gene TRBV2 combines with J gene TRBJ1-4, with D unresolved. V was clipped by 4 bases and J by 5 bases, with 17 bases between them. The germline V gene has CDR1 SNHLY and CDR2 FYNNEI. This CDR3 contains 16 residues. The CDR3 region is CASSVVGTEENEKLFF. CDR3 sequence (DNA): TGTGCCAGCAGTGTGGTGGGCACTGAGGAGAATGAAAAACTGTTTTTT.

The genes are TRBV5-1 and TRBJ2-5; the D is unclear. Trimming cost V 4 bases and J 0 bases, with 13 bases left between them. This CDR3 spans 15 amino acids. Looked up from germline, CDR1 is SGHRS and CDR2 is YFSETQ. The CDR3 sequence is CASSPPISDQETQYF. The CDR3 DNA reads TGCGCCAGCAGCCCGCCCATCTCGGACCAAGAGACCCAGTACTTC. Full variable domain (missing parts from reference TRBV5-1 and TRBJ2-5): KAGVTQTPRYLIKTRGQQVTLSCSPISGHRSVSWYQQTPGQGLQFLFEYFSETQRNKGNFPGRFSGRQFSNSRSEMNVSTLELGDSALYLCASSPPISDQETQYFGPGTRLLVL.

This rearrangement joins TRBV5-6 to TRBJ1-5, with D possibly matching TRBD1 (5 bases). The CDR3 consists of 15 residues. Germline lookup yields CDR1 SGHDT and CDR2 YYEEEE. Trimming stripped 0 bases from V and 6 bases from J, with 13 bases between. The CDR3 DNA follows: TGTGCCAGCAGCTTGGGTGCTAGGGACTTTCAGCCCCAGCATTTT. This translates into CASSLGARDFQPQHF.

This chain uses TRBV28 with TRBJ1-5; D is possibly TRBD1 (5 bases). The germline CDR1 and CDR2 sequences are MDHEN and SYDVKM. The CDR3 totals 16 residues. V lost 2 bases and J lost 2, with 13 bases in between. The CDR3 coding sequence is TGTGCCAGCAGTTTAGGGTCCAGGGTCGGCAATCAGCCCCAGCATTTT. It specifies CASSLGSRVGNQPQHF.

This chain joins TRBV9 and TRBJ1-3; possible D gene TRBD1, 5 bases. Germline values: CDR1 SGDLS, CDR2 YYNGEE. V shed 5 bases and J shed 2 bases, with 8 bases lying between them. This CDR3 has 13 residues. DNA for the CDR3: TGTGCCAGCAGGAGGGACCCTGGAAACACCATATATTTT. Translation: CASRRDPGNTIYF. The whole variable domain, filled in from reference TRBV9 and TRBJ1-3, reads DSGVTQTPKHLITATGQRVTLRCSPRSGDLSVYWYQQSLDQGLQFLIQYYNGEERAKGNILERFSAQQFPDLHSELNLSSLELGDSALYFCASRRDPGNTIYFGEGSWLTVV.

This rearrangement joins TRBV6-4 to TRBJ2-1; TRBD2 matches at 11 bases. Germline CDR1 is MRHNA and CDR2 is SNTAGT. The CDR3 contains 15 residues. J gave up 3 bases and V 3 bases, and 1 base lay outside the gene matches. The CDR3 DNA reads as TGTGCCAGCAGTGAGACTAGCGGGGACTACAATGAGCAGTTCTTC. It is translated as CASSETSGDYNEQFF.

The V call is TRBV11-2, the J call TRBJ1-5; D call uncertain. The ends were cut back, 5 bases at V and 4 bases at J, with 21 bases in the middle. CDR3 size: 17 residues. In germline, CDR1 is SGHAT, CDR2 FQNNGV. This CDR3 reads CASSPQRVKGRNQPQHF. CDR3 DNA sequence: TGTGCCAGCAGCCCCCAGCGGGTTAAGGGAAGGAATCAGCCCCAGCATTTT.